The rows below give T cell receptor beta chains drawn from one sample of a study of blood T cell repertoires in COVID-19. Repertoires were generated with immunoSEQ multiplex PCR, while TCRdb's copy carries only in-frame clones and drops some. The profile covers around 17,000 clones, with around 89% appearing a single time and around 12% taken by the ten largest. Input material: peripheral blood. These receptors all come from a human donor in a cohort sampled during active COVID-19. The CDR3 runs from the conserved cysteine through the conserved F or W. Each record gives: V gene, D gene, clone size, J gene, CDR3 protein, CDR3 DNA. A D gene is named only where the DNA matches it firmly. The size of a clone is reported for some rows only, either as once, few or many, or as a class for expanded clones.

TRBV5-1,TRBD1,.,TRBJ1-4,CASSLRQGPEKLFF,TGCGCCAGCAGCTTAAGACAGGGGCCCGAAAAACTGTTTTTT
TRBV10-1,.,.,TRBJ2-3,CASSDLGQGADTQYF,TGCGCCAGCAGTGATTTGGGTCAGGGTGCGGATACGCAGTATTTT
TRBV15,.,.,TRBJ1-1,CATSRFKILAGPPNTEAFF,TGTGCCACCAGCAGATTTAAGATACTGGCAGGGCCGCCGAACACTGAAGCTTTCTTT
TRBV2,TRBD2,.,TRBJ2-3,CASTSGGVRDTQYF,TGTGCCAGTACTAGCGGGGGGGTGAGAGATACGCAGTATTTT
TRBV6-1,TRBD2,few,TRBJ2-1,CASSLTSGGLNEQFF,TGTGCCAGCAGTTTGACTAGCGGGGGGCTCAATGAGCAGTTCTTC
TRBV4-1,.,.,TRBJ1-5,CASSQDRQASSNQPQHF,TGCGCCAGCAGCCAAGATCGACAGGCCTCTAGCAATCAGCCCCAGCATTTT
TRBV2,.,.,TRBJ1-2,CASSEARGGGGYGYTF,TGTGCCAGCAGTGAAGCGAGAGGGGGGGGCGGCTATGGCTACACCTTC
TRBV5-1,TRBD1,.,TRBJ2-7,CASSLAGQGPLGQYF,TGCGCCAGCAGCTTGGCCGGACAGGGCCCCCTCGGGCAGTACTTC
TRBV15,.,.,TRBJ2-6,CATSRAALGLPGANVLTF,TGTGCCACCAGCAGAGCCGCCCTGGGACTCCCTGGGGCCAACGTCCTGACTTTC
TRBV7-2,.,.,TRBJ2-1,CASSLGDTYNEQFF,TGTGCCAGCAGCTTAGGGGACACCTACAATGAGCAGTTCTTC
TRBV25-1,TRBD1,.,TRBJ1-2,CASSEATGGAGYTF,TGTGCCAGCAGTGAGGCTACAGGGGGCGCGGGCTACACCTTC
TRBV10-3,TRBD2,.,TRBJ2-6,CAISSGRGSGANVLTF,TGTGCCATCAGTTCAGGGAGGGGCTCTGGGGCCAACGTCCTGACTTTC
TRBV5-1,.,.,TRBJ2-3,CASSSGWGTTDTQYF,TGCGCCAGCAGCTCAGGGTGGGGAACCACAGATACGCAGTATTTT
TRBV21-1,.,.,TRBJ2-7,CASSQGTVPYEQYF,TGTGCCAGCAGCCAAGGGACAGTTCCCTACGAGCAGTACTTC
TRBV9,TRBD2,.,TRBJ2-7,CASNDGLAGEQYF,TGTGCCAGCAACGATGGACTAGCGGGCGAGCAGTACTTC
TRBV10-3,TRBD1,.,TRBJ2-3,CAISDSGTGSVDTQYF,TGTGCCATCAGTGACTCCGGGACAGGGTCGGTAGATACGCAGTATTTT
TRBV5-3,TRBD2,.,TRBJ2-7,CARSASGTSNYEQYF,TGTGCCAGAAGCGCATCCGGGACTAGCAACTACGAGCAGTACTTC
TRBV2,.,.,TRBJ1-1,CASGSDFTEAFF,TGTGCCAGCGGGAGTGATTTTACTGAAGCTTTCTTT
TRBV28,TRBD1,.,TRBJ2-1,CASSNIGTATYNEQFF,TGTGCCAGCTCGAATATCGGGACAGCTACCTACAATGAGCAGTTCTTC
TRBV6-4,TRBD1,.,TRBJ1-5,CASRDGQGYNQPQHF,TGTGCCAGCAGGGACGGACAGGGCTACAATCAGCCCCAGCATTTT
TRBV25-1,.,.,TRBJ1-2,CASSEDFLYGYTF,TGTGCCAGCAGTGAGGACTTCTTATATGGCTACACCTTC
TRBV28,TRBD1,.,TRBJ2-7,CASSLRTGVYEQYF,TGTGCCAGCAGTCTAAGGACAGGCGTCTACGAGCAGTACTTC
TRBV6-5,.,.,TRBJ1-4,CASSFGQFHEKLFF,TGTGCCAGCAGCTTCGGACAGTTTCATGAAAAACTGTTTTTT
TRBV28,.,.,TRBJ1-2,CASSTTGHPYGYTF,TGTGCCAGCAGTACAACGGGACACCCGTATGGCTACACCTTC
TRBV7-2,.,.,TRBJ1-5,CASSSRWGRVQPQHF,TGTGCCAGCAGCTCAAGGTGGGGGAGGGTTCAGCCCCAGCATTTT
TRBV7-2,.,.,TRBJ1-2,CASSPAGVRGYGYTF,TGTGCCAGCAGCCCTGCAGGGGTTCGCGGCTATGGCTACACCTTC
TRBV3-1/TRBV3-2,.,.,TRBJ2-5,CASSPDMRGTQYF,TGTGCCAGCAGCCCAGACATGCGTGGGACCCAGTACTTC
TRBV10-3,TRBD1,.,TRBJ2-1,CAISESPATGTGVHEQFF,TGTGCCATCAGTGAGTCGCCCGCCACCGGGACAGGGGTCCATGAGCAGTTCTTC